Listed below are T cell receptor beta chains from one sample, sequenced in a study of cytomegalovirus exposure and HLA in healthy donors. Produced via immunoSEQ multiplex PCR; TCRdb's table is partial and in-frame only. Among 55,000 to 80,000 clones listed, 65% to 90% were seen once. The specimen was PBMCs. These receptors were taken from a female donor in good health and CMV-seronegative. Each CDR3 is given with its conserved first and last residue. A D gene is named only where the DNA matches it firmly. Size tells how often a clone was seen (once, few, many) or the class of an expanded clone, and some rows leave it out.

V gene: TRBV6-1
D gene: .
CDR3 length: 12
clone size: .
CDR3 protein: CASSEEGREAFF

V gene: TRBV30
D gene: .
CDR3 length: 13
clone size: once
CDR3 protein: CAWSVGNSYEQYF

V gene: TRBV11-1
D gene: TRBD2
CDR3 length: 17
clone size: .
CDR3 protein: CASSFNGLAGGEETQYF

V gene: TRBV9
D gene: .
CDR3 length: 17
clone size: .
CDR3 protein: CASSVTGGGYSGNTIYF

V gene: TRBV5-4
D gene: TRBD2
CDR3 length: 16
clone size: .
CDR3 protein: CASSRVVSGSSYEQYF

V gene: TRBV7-9
D gene: .
CDR3 length: 14
clone size: .
CDR3 protein: CASNLQGSADTQYF

V gene: TRBV5-1
D gene: TRBD2
CDR3 length: 14
clone size: .
CDR3 protein: CASSRGGNTDTQYF

V gene: TRBV9
D gene: .
CDR3 length: 15
clone size: .
CDR3 protein: CASTPDISGANVLTF

V gene: TRBV28
D gene: TRBD2
CDR3 length: 18
clone size: .
CDR3 protein: CASSFLGLAGGGTDTQYF

V gene: TRBV2
D gene: .
CDR3 length: 18
clone size: .
CDR3 protein: CASSEIGDFWGAKNIQYF

V gene: TRBV4-1
D gene: TRBD1
CDR3 length: 16
clone size: .
CDR3 protein: CASSQWTGSVKNIQYF

V gene: TRBV27
D gene: TRBD1
CDR3 length: 14
clone size: .
CDR3 protein: CASSSIPTGAEQYF

V gene: TRBV28
D gene: .
CDR3 length: 12
clone size: .
CDR3 protein: CASSPGAYGYTF

V gene: TRBV5-5
D gene: TRBD1
CDR3 length: 17
clone size: few
CDR3 protein: CASSLGLGTGAGRGYTF

V gene: TRBV6-1
D gene: .
CDR3 length: 11
clone size: .
CDR3 protein: CASSGTSGQFF

V gene: TRBV6-5
D gene: TRBD1
CDR3 length: 16
clone size: .
CDR3 protein: CASSYSSGTGGSPLHF

V gene: TRBV5-1
D gene: .
CDR3 length: 12
clone size: .
CDR3 protein: CASSSPSDTQYF